A single sample gave rise to the 9 T cell receptor beta chains below, sequenced in a study of shared clonotypes between healthy human individuals. Measured with immunoSEQ multiplex PCR; TCRdb has only the in-frame clones, and not every one. The data show approximately 2,000,000 clones, about nine tenths seen once. The sequenced material came from naive CD4+ T cells from PBMCs. This sample's subset: CD45RA+ positively selected. The receptor source for this set is a man aged 18-30 years in good health. Some clones in this sample may be carry-over from other donors' samples.

This clone was seen only once. The rearrangement uses TRBV2 and TRBJ1-5, with TRBD1 matching over 12 bases. The V segment lost 6 bases and the J segment 7 bases; nucleotides outside the gene matches: 10. CDR1 and CDR2 from the germline V gene are SNHLY and FYNNEI. This CDR3 contains 16 residues. The CDR3 spells CASSRGDRGQIQPQHF. DNA for the CDR3: TGTGCCAGCAGCAGGGGGGACAGGGGGCAAATCCAGCCCCAGCATTTT.

This clone was detected only once. This chain joins TRBV28 and TRBJ2-7, with D possibly matching TRBD2 (6 bases). Trimming removed 5 bases at V and 6 bases at J, with 17 bases between. Germline V lookup: CDR1 MDHEN, CDR2 SYDVKM. This CDR3 has 14 amino acids. The chain's CDR3 is CASSTGTLVGEQYF. The CDR3 coding sequence is TGTGCCAGCAGTACCGGGACTCTGGTCGGCGAGCAGTACTTC.

This sequence joins TRBV7-7 and TRBJ1-2; D is unclear. The germline CDR1 and CDR2 sequences are SSHAT and FNYEAQ (reference sequence). Trimming cost V 5 bases and J 4 bases, with 17 bases left between them. This CDR3 comprises 15 residues. The CDR3 sequence is CASSISGRKTYGYTF. CDR3 bases: TGTGCCAGCAGCATCTCGGGCCGAAAGACCTATGGCTACACCTTC.

The chain employs TRBV7-9 and TRBJ1-4; D unclear. The CDR3 loop spans 13 amino acids. V lost 3 bases to trimming and J lost 6 bases, with 8 bases between them. CDR1 SEHNR and CDR2 FQNEAQ come from the germline V gene (reference sequence). Here the CDR3 reads CASSLRADEKLFF. The CDR3 nucleotides read TGTGCCAGCAGCTTGAGGGCAGATGAAAAACTGTTTTTT.

This chain connects TRBV7-2 to TRBJ2-3; TRBD1 might be the D (5 bases). The V end was cut by 5 bases, the J end by 4 bases, with 16 bases between. The CDR3 totals 15 residues. The germline gives CDR1 SGHTA, CDR2 FQGNSA. CDR3 region: CASSPRQGMSDTQYF. The CDR3 nucleotides read TGTGCCAGCAGCCCCAGGCAGGGTATGTCAGATACGCAGTATTTT.

Only a few counts were recorded for this clone. This chain connects TRBV2 to TRBJ1-4, with D tentatively TRBD1 (6 bases). CDR1 and CDR2 (germline): SNHLY, FYNNEI. The CDR3 runs to 14 residues. Trimming pared 2 bases from V and 3 bases from J, leaving 7 bases between. CDR3 DNA: TGTGCCAGCAGTGAACACAGGGCTAATGAAAAACTGTTTTTT. It codes for CASSEHRANEKLFF.

The V gene is TRBV7-2, the J gene TRBJ1-1; tentatively, D is TRBD1 (5 bases). CDR1 SGHTA and CDR2 FQGNSA come from the germline V gene. Trimming stripped 1 base from V and 11 bases from J, with 11 bases between. This CDR3 is 12 amino acids long. CDR3 in DNA: TGTGCCAGCAGCTTAGTTTCAGGGTGGGCTTTCTTT. It yields the protein CASSLVSGWAFF.

J is TRBJ2-7 and V is TRBV5-8, with a possible D match to TRBD2 (6 bases). Trimming shortened V by 0 bases and J by 5 bases, and 12 bases separated the two germline ends. Germline CDR1 reads SGHTS; CDR2 reads YDEGEE. The CDR3 loop spans 14 amino acids. The CDR3: CASSLDPGAHEQYF. DNA for the CDR3: TGTGCCAGCAGCTTGGACCCGGGAGCCCACGAGCAGTACTTC.

A single count supports this clone. This chain connects TRBV21-1 to TRBJ1-4; the listed D gene, TRBD1, was not tested against the DNA. TRBV21-1 represents a pseudogene. This CDR3 is built from 15 residues. The CDR3 DNA sequence: TGTGCCAGCAGCAGCCTGGGACAGATTAATGAAAAACTGTTTTTT. Translating gives CASSSLGQINEKLFF.